One sample yielded the 26 T cell receptor beta chains listed below, sequenced in a study of blood T cell repertoires in COVID-19. The assay was immunoSEQ multiplex PCR, and TCRdb's table has in-frame clones only and misses some. This table has approximately 65,000 clones, more than 70% appearing once. Sequencing was done on a sample of peripheral blood. The source is a man between 50 and 59 years old with acute or convalescent COVID-19.

The chain couples TRBV4-1 to TRBJ2-7; 7 bases are shared with TRBD1. CDR3 length: 15 residues. Germline assignment: CDR1 MGHRA and CDR2 YSYEKL. The ends lost 0 bases at V and 5 bases at J; junction bases unmatched: 7. The CDR3, as DNA: TGCGCCAGCAGCCAAGAATACAGGGGCTTCGACGAGCAGTACTTC. Translated, it gives CASSQEYRGFDEQYF.

A remark on this clone: This sample also contains other DNA sequences that code for the same CDR3. This chain links TRBV5-1 with TRBJ2-7; D ambiguous. This CDR3 is built from 11 residues. CDR1 is SGHRS and CDR2 is YFSETQ in the germline V gene. The V gene lost 4 bases and the J gene lost 4 bases, with 6 bases spanning the gap. DNA of the CDR3: TGCGCCAGCAGCCCAGGATACGAGCAGTACTTC. It is translated as CASSPGYEQYF.

The chain carries TRBV27 and TRBJ2-7, with D perhaps matching TRBD2 (6 bases). This CDR3 is 14 amino acids long. V was trimmed by 5 bases and J by 11 bases, leaving 22 bases between them. Germline CDR1 reads MNHEY; CDR2 reads SMNVEV (reference sequence). The CDR3 spells CASSPGTSLRVKYF. In DNA, the CDR3 is TGTGCCAGCAGTCCCGGGACTTCCCTACGAGTGAAGTACTTC.

This clone was observed a few times. The V call is TRBV28, the J call TRBJ2-1; 8 bases align to TRBD2. The germline V gene has CDR1 MDHEN and CDR2 SYDVKM. The CDR3 is made up of 15 amino acids. Trimming removed 7 bases from V and 0 bases from J; junction bases left unmatched: 5. CDR3 coding DNA: TGTGCCAGCACACTTAGCGGGGCCTCCTACAATGAGCAGTTCTTC. Translating gives CASTLSGASYNEQFF.

The table lists this clone with a few counts. V usage is TRBV3-1 (or the pseudogene TRBV3-2) and J usage is TRBJ1-2, with 7 nucleotides matching TRBD1. The CDR3 totals 11 residues. The V gene's germline CDR1 is LGHDT and CDR2 YNNKEL (reference sequence). Trimming took 8 bases from V and 8 from J; bases not matched to a gene: 5. As DNA, the CDR3 is TGTGCCAGCCGACAGGGATTGGGCTACACCTTC. This encodes CASRQGLGYTF.

The rearrangement links TRBV6-5 to TRBJ2-7; TRBD2 agrees at 12 bases. Germline V gene sequence: CDR1 MNHEY, CDR2 SVGAGI. J gave up 4 bases and V 6 bases, and 4 bases lay outside the gene matches. This CDR3 has 14 amino acids. In nucleotides, the CDR3 is TGTGCCAGCAGACCGGGACTAGCGGGTTACGAGCAGTACTTC. Translated, it gives CASRPGLAGYEQYF.

This chain connects TRBV6-5 to TRBJ1-2; no clear D gene. Germline V gene data show CDR1 as MNHEY and CDR2 as SVGAGI. Deletions cut 6 bases from V and 3 bases from J, with 8 bases between. The CDR3 is 12 residues long. CDR3 sequence reads: CASSPGDYGYTF. CDR3 coding DNA: TGTGCCAGCAGCCCCGGGGACTATGGCTACACCTTC.

This clone was seen only once. V and J are TRBV28 and TRBJ1-2; weak D call: TRBD1 (5 bases). Trimming cost V 5 bases and J 4 bases, with 23 bases left between them. Germline V CDR1 and CDR2: MDHEN, SYDVKM. There are 17 residues in the CDR3. CDR3 coding DNA: TGTGCCAGCAGTCCCGGGGGGGACGCGGGGAGTACCTATGGCTACACCTTC. Translated: CASSPGGDAGSTYGYTF.

The rearrangement uses TRBV7-9 and TRBJ1-6, with 7 bases matching TRBD1. CDR1 is SEHNR, CDR2 FQNEAQ, per germline (reference sequence). The CDR3 spans 13 residues. V shed 6 bases, J shed 7 bases, and the junction held 3 bases outside the gene matches. The CDR3 loop is CASRGQINSPLHF. CDR3 coding DNA: TGTGCCAGCAGGGGACAGATAAATTCACCCCTCCACTTT.

The J gene is TRBJ1-2, the V gene TRBV27, with 10 bases fitting TRBD1. The CDR3 totals 15 residues. The germline gives CDR1 MNHEY, CDR2 SMNVEV (reference sequence). Trimming at V came to 6 bases and at J to 7 bases, leaving 11 bases not matched to a gene. CDR3 coding DNA: TGTGCCAGCAGCGCCCCGGGACAGGGGATGTTTGGCTACACCTTC. This translates into CASSAPGQGMFGYTF.

This clone was detected only a few times. Other DNA sequences of this sample code for an identical CDR3. The V call is TRBV28, the J call TRBJ2-5; 8 bases match TRBD1. Germline CDR1 reads MDHEN; CDR2 reads SYDVKM. J was trimmed by 4 bases and V by 6 bases; bases with no gene match: 7. CDR3 length: 14 amino acids. The CDR3 is CASSRTGTGETQYF. The CDR3, as DNA: TGTGCCAGCAGCAGAACAGGGACAGGAGAGACCCAGTACTTC. Full variable domain (rest looked up from reference TRBV28 and TRBJ2-5): DVKVTQSSRYLVKRTGEKVFLECVQDMDHENMFWYRQDPGLGLRLIYFSYDVKMKEKGDIPEGYSVSREKKERFSLILESASTNQTSMYLCASSRTGTGETQYFGPGTRLLVL.

This rearrangement joins TRBV27 to TRBJ1-2; TRBD1 might be the D (5 bases). Trimming stripped 3 bases from V and 7 bases from J, with 18 bases between. Germline lookup yields CDR1 MNHEY and CDR2 SMNVEV (reference sequence). The CDR3 is 15 residues long. In nucleotides, the CDR3 is TGTGCCAGCAGTTTGTCCAGGGAAGGGCGTTCTGGCTACACCTTC. This translates into CASSLSREGRSGYTF.

The J gene is TRBJ2-5, the V gene TRBV7-2, with 10 bases fitting TRBD2. CDR3 length: 16 residues. From germline, CDR1 is SGHTA and CDR2 FQGNSA. J gave up 6 bases and V 1 base, and 8 bases lay outside the gene matches. The CDR3 region is CASSLGAGTSGKTQYF. CDR3 in DNA: TGTGCCAGCAGCTTAGGGGCGGGTACTAGCGGGAAGACCCAGTACTTC.

The gene calls are TRBV9 and TRBJ1-1, with D tentatively TRBD1 (6 bases). Germline assignment: CDR1 SGDLS and CDR2 YYNGEE. Trimming removed 4 bases from V and 5 bases from J, with 15 bases in between. The CDR3 length is 14 residues. For the CDR3, the DNA is TGTGCCAGCAGCCCTGGCGGGGGGCGGACTGAAGCTTTCTTT. Residues: CASSPGGGRTEAFF.

V gene TRBV6-6 combines with J gene TRBJ2-5; TRBD1 agrees at 8 bases. This CDR3 comprises 14 residues. From germline, CDR1 is MNHNY and CDR2 SVGAGI (reference sequence). J was trimmed by 2 bases and V by 8 bases; bases with no gene match: 7. The CDR3 DNA reads TGTGCCAGCTCGGACAGGGAAAGGCAAGAGACCCAGTACTTC. Its protein product is CASSDRERQETQYF.

This clone was counted a few times. J is TRBJ2-7 and V is TRBV20-1, with a tentative D call TRBD1 (6 bases). The germline V and J ends were trimmed by 6 bases and 7 bases, with 13 bases remaining between them. The CDR3 is 11 amino acids. From germline, CDR1 is DFQATT and CDR2 SNEGSKA (reference sequence). The DNA for the CDR3 is TGCAGTGCGGAACAGGGTAATGAGCAGTACTTC. Amino acid sequence: CSAEQGNEQYF.

The chain couples TRBV24-1 to TRBJ2-7; TRBD1 is a possible D gene (5 bases). Germline V gene data show CDR1 as KGHDR and CDR2 as SFDVKD. This CDR3 contains 14 residues. V was pared by 4 bases and J by 2 bases, with 11 bases between. The CDR3 sequence is CATSDPDRAYEQYF. The DNA of the CDR3 is TGTGCCACCAGTGACCCAGACAGAGCCTACGAGCAGTACTTC.

The rearrangement links TRBV19 to TRBJ2-1, with 9 bases fitting TRBD1. With V trimmed by 4 bases and J by 0 bases, 10 bases remained unmatched. The germline gives CDR1 LNHDA, CDR2 SQIVND (reference sequence). The CDR3 has 18 amino acids. The CDR3 loop reads CASSTQDRGLGSYNEQFF. For the CDR3, the DNA is TGTGCCAGTAGTACCCAGGACAGGGGATTAGGCTCCTACAATGAGCAGTTCTTC.

The V call is TRBV27, the J call TRBJ1-6; D may be TRBD1 (6 bases). The germline V gene has CDR1 MNHEY and CDR2 SMNVEV (reference sequence). CDR3 size: 14 residues. The V end lost 8 bases, the J end lost 6 bases, and 14 bases lay between the germline ends. CDR3 nucleotides: TGTGCCAGCGGACGGACAGCCCGTAATTCACCCCTCCACTTT. It yields the protein CASGRTARNSPLHF.

J is TRBJ1-1 and V is TRBV3-1 (or the pseudogene TRBV3-2), with TRBD1 as a possible D gene (6 bases). V lost 0 bases to trimming and J lost 3 bases, with 11 bases between them. The CDR3 is made up of 15 amino acids. CDR1 and CDR2 (germline): LGHDT, YNNKEL (reference sequence). CDR3 amino acids: CASSQEGGGHTEAFF. CDR3 nucleotides: TGTGCCAGCAGCCAAGAGGGGGGGGGCCACACTGAAGCTTTCTTT.

V and J are TRBV5-1 and TRBJ2-5; D is perhaps TRBD2 (5 bases). Germline loops: CDR1 SGHRS, CDR2 YFSETQ. V dropped 0 bases and J dropped 3 bases, with 12 bases sitting between them. The CDR3 sequence is 15 residues long. This chain's CDR3 is CASSLVGRAEETQYF. In DNA, the CDR3 is TGCGCCAGCAGCTTGGTAGGTCGAGCGGAAGAGACCCAGTACTTC.

The chain's CDR3 is CASSQSRLNNQPQHF. The CDR3 coding sequence is TGTGCCAGCAGCCAATCCCGACTGAACAATCAGCCCCAGCATTTT. The chain has TRBV3-1 (or the pseudogene TRBV3-2) and TRBJ1-5; D is uncertain. Germline CDR1 reads LGHDT; CDR2 reads YNNKEL (reference sequence). This CDR3 is 15 amino acids long. V lost 2 bases, J lost 3 bases, and 11 bases lay in between.

The chain couples TRBV4-1 to TRBJ1-4; 9 bases fit TRBD1. This CDR3 region has 15 residues. V was clipped by 2 bases and J by 7 bases; unmatched bases: 5. The germline V gene encodes CDR1 MGHRA and CDR2 YSYEKL. CDR3: CASSQPGQGSEKLFF. The CDR3 nucleotides are TGCGCCAGCAGCCAACCCGGACAGGGGAGTGAAAAACTGTTTTTT.

The gene calls are TRBV5-4 and TRBJ2-1, with 11 bases that match TRBD2. The trim removed 10 bases at V and 7 bases at J, leaving 7 bases unmatched. Germline V gives CDR1 SGHNT, CDR2 YYREEE (reference sequence). This CDR3 contains 13 residues. CDR3 sequence: CAGGTSGWNEQFF. The CDR3 nucleotides are TGTGCCGGCGGGACTAGCGGTTGGAATGAGCAGTTCTTC. The entire variable domain, with the rest obtained from reference TRBV5-4 and TRBJ2-1, is as follows: ETGVTQSPTHLIKTRGQQVTLRCSSQSGHNTVSWYQQALGQGPQFIFQYYREEENGRGNFPPRFSGLQFPNYSSELNVNALELDDSALYLCAGGTSGWNEQFFGPGTRLTVL.

The gene calls are TRBV11-3 and TRBJ2-1; no firm D call. The V end was cut by 0 bases, the J end by 7 bases, with 7 bases between. The CDR3 covers 13 residues. Germline CDR1 SGHNT, CDR2 YENEEA. For the CDR3, the DNA is TGTGCCAGCAGCTTAGATGAGCCAAATGAGCAGTTCTTC. The encoded protein is CASSLDEPNEQFF. The full variable domain, completed using reference TRBV11-3 and TRBJ2-1, is EAGVVQSPRYKIIEKKQPVAFWCNPISGHNTLYWYLQNLGQGPELLIRYENEEAVDDSQLPKDRFSAERLKGVDSTLKIQPAELGDSAVYLCASSLDEPNEQFFGPGTRLTVL.

The chain employs TRBV9 and TRBJ1-1; TRBD1 is a possible D gene (5 bases). The CDR3 spans 16 residues. The ends were cut back, 4 bases at V and 0 bases at J, with 16 bases in the middle. The germline V gene encodes CDR1 SGDLS and CDR2 YYNGEE. This chain's CDR3 is CASSPRTGAMNTEAFF. CDR3 sequence (DNA): TGTGCCAGCAGCCCCCGCACTGGGGCGATGAACACTGAAGCTTTCTTT.